This TCR beta chain came from a study of chemoradiotherapy in HPV16-positive cancers. Study-level points and caveats: In HPV16-positive patients, HPV-responsive T-cell expansion tracked better recurrence-free survival.

The V gene lost 5 bases and the J gene lost 1 base, with 8 bases spanning the gap. CDR1 is ENHRY and CDR2 is SYGVKD in the germline V gene. The CDR3 is made up of 13 amino acids. The assay was immunoSEQ multiplex PCR, and TCRdb's table has in-frame clones only and misses some. Among 3,500 to 4,500 clones, roughly 72% were seen once, and the ten largest hold 9% to 9.5%. A note on this clone: Its antigen is not identified.

The V and J genes are TRBV10-3 and TRBJ1-1; D remains unclear. The sequencing here drew on tumor tissue, taken from a patient who underwent chemoradiotherapy. The TCR originated in a human donor with HPV-associated anogenital cancer. The CDR3 region has the DNA TGTGCCATCAGTATACAGAGGAACACTGAAGCTTTCTTT. Translated, it gives CAISIQRNTEAFF.